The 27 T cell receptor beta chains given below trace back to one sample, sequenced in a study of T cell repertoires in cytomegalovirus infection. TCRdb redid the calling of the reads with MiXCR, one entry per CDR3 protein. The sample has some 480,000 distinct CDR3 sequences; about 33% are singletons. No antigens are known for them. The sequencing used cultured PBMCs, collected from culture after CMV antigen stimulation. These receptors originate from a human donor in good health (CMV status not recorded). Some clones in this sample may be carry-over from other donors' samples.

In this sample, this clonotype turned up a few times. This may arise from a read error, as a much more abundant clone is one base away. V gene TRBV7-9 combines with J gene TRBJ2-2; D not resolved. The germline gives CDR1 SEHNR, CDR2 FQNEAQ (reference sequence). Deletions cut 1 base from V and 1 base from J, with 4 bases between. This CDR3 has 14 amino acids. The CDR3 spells CASSLDVNTGELFF. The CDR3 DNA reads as TGTGCCAGCAGCTTAGATGTGAACACCGGGGAGCTGTTTTTT.

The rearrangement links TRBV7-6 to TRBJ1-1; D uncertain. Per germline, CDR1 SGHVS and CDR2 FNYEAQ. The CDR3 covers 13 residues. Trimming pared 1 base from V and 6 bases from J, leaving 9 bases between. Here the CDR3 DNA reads TGTGCCAGCAGCTTAGGCCGGGCACCTGAAGCTTTCTTT. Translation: CASSLGRAPEAFF.

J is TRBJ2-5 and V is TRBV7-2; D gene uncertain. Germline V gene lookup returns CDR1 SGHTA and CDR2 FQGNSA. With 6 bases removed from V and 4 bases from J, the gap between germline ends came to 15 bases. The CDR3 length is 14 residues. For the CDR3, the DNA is TGTGCCAGCAGGTTACCCGGTCGGGCAGAGACCCAGTACTTC. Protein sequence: CASRLPGRAETQYF.

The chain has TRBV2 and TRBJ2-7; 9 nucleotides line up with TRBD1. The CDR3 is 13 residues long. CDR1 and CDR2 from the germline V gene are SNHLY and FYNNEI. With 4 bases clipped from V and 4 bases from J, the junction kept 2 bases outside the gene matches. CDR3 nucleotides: TGTGCCAGCAGTGGGGGGACAGGGTACGAGCAGTACGTC. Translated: CASSGGTGYEQYV.

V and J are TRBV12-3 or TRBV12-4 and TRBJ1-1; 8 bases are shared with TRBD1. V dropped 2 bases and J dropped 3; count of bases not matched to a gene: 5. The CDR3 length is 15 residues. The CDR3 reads CASSLSQGQDTEAFF. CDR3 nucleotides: TGTGCCAGCAGTTTATCCCAGGGACAGGACACTGAAGCTTTCTTT.

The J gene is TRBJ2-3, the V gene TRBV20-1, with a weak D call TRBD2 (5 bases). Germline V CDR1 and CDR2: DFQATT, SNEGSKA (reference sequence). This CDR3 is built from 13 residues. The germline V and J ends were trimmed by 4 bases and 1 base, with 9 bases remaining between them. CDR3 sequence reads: CSAILRGTDTQYF. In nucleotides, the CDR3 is TGCAGTGCTATCTTGCGGGGCACAGATACGCAGTATTTT.

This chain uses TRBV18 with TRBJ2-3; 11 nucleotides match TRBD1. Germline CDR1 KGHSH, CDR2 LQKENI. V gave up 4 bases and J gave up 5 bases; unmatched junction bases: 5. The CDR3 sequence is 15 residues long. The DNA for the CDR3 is TGTGCCAGCTCACGGGGGACAGGGGGAAGAGATACGCAGTATTTT. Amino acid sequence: CASSRGTGGRDTQYF.

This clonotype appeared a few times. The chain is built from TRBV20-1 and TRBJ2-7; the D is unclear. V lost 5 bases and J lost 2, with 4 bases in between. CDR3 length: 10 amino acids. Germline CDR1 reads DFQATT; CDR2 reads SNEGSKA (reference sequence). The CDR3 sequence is CSARPYEQYF. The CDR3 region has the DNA TGCAGTGCTCGGCCCTACGAGCAGTACTTC.

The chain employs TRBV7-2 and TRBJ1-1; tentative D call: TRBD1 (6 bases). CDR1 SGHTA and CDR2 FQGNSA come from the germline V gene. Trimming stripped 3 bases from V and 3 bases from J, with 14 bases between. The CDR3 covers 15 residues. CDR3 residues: CASSFLARGYTEAFF. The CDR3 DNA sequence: TGTGCCAGCAGCTTTCTCGCCAGGGGCTACACTGAAGCTTTCTTT.

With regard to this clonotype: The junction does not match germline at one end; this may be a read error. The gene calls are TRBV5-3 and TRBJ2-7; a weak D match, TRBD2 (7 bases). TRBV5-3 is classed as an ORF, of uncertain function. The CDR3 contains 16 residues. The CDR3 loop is CASSFGGGAGSYEQYF. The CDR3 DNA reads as TGTGCCAGCAGCTTTGGTGGGGGGGCAGGGTCCTACGAGCAGTACTTC.

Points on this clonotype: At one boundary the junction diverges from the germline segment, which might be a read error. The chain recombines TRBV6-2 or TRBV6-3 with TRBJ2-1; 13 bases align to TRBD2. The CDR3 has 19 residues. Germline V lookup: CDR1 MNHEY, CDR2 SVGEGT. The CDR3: CANSYSMGLAGKYYNEQFF. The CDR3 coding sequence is TGTGCCAACAGTTACTCGATGGGACTAGCGGGGAAATACTACAATGAGCAGTTCTTC.

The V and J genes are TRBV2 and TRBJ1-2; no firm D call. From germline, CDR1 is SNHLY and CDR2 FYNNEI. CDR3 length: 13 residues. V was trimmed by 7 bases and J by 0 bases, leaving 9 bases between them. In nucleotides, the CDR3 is TGTGCCAGCAAGAAATCAGCTAACTATGGCTACACCTTC. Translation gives CASKKSANYGYTF. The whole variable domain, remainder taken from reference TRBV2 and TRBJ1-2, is EPEVTQTPSHQVTQMGQEVILRCVPISNHLYFYWYRQILGQKVEFLVSFYNNEISEKSEIFDDQFSVERPDGSNFTLKIRSTKLEDSAMYFCASKKSANYGYTFGSGTRLTVV.

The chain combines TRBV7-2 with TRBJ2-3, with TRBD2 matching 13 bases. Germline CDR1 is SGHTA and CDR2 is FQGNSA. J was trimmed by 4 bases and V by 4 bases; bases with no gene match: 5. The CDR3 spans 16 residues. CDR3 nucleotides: TGTGCCAGCAGCTCCGGACTAGCGGGAGCTGCAGATACGCAGTATTTT. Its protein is CASSSGLAGAADTQYF.

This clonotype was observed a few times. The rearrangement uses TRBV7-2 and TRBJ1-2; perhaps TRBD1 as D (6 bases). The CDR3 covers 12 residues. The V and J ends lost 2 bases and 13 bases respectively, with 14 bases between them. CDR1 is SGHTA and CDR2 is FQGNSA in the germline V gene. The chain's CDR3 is CASSLTQGPGTF. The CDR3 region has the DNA TGTGCCAGCAGCTTAACACAGGGTCCAGGCACCTTC.

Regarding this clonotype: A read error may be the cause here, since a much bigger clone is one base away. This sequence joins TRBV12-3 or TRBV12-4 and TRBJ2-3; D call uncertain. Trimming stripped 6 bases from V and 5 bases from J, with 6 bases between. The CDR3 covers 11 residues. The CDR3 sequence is CASSWQDTQYF. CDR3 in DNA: TGTGCCAGCAGCTGGCAAGATACGCAGTATTTT.

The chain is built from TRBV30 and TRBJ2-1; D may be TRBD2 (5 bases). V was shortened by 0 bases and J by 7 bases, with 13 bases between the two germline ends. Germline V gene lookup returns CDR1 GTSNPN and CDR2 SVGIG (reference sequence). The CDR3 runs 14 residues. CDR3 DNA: TGTGCCTGGAGTGTAGCGGTTGGTAGGAATGAGCAGTTCTTC. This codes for CAWSVAVGRNEQFF.

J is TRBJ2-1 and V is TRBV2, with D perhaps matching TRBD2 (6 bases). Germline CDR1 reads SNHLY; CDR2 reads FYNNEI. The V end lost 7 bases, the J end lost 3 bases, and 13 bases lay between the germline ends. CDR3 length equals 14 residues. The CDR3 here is CASMGGTYYNEQFF. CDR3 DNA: TGTGCCAGCATGGGCGGGACTTACTACAATGAGCAGTTCTTC. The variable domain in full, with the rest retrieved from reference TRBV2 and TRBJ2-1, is EPEVTQTPSHQVTQMGQEVILRCVPISNHLYFYWYRQILGQKVEFLVSFYNNEISEKSEIFDDQFSVERPDGSNFTLKIRSTKLEDSAMYFCASMGGTYYNEQFFGPGTRLTVL.

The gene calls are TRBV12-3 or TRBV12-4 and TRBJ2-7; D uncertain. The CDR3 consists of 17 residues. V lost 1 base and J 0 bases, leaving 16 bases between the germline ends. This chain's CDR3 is CASSLGYEVTGSYEQYF. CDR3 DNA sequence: TGTGCCAGCAGTTTAGGGTACGAGGTCACCGGCTCCTACGAGCAGTACTTC.

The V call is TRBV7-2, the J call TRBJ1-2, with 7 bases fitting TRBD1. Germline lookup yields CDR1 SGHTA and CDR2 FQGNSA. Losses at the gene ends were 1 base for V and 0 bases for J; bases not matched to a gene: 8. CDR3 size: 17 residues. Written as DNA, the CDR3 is TGTGCCAGCAGCTTAGTGGGGGGGGACAGATCTAACTATGGCTACACCTTC. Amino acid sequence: CASSLVGGDRSNYGYTF.

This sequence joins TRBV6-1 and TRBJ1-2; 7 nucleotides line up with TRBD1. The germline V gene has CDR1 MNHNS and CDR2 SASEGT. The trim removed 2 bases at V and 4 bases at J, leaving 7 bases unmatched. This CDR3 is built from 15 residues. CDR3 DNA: TGTGCCAGCAGTGAATTAACGGGACAGTCCTATGGCTACACCTTC. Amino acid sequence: CASSELTGQSYGYTF.

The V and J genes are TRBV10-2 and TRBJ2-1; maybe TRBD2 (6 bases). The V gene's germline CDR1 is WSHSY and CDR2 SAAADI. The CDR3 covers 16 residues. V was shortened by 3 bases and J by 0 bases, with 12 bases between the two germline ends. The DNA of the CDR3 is TGCGCCAGCAGTGACATGGAGGGGAGCTCCTACAATGAGCAGTTCTTC. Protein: CASSDMEGSSYNEQFF.

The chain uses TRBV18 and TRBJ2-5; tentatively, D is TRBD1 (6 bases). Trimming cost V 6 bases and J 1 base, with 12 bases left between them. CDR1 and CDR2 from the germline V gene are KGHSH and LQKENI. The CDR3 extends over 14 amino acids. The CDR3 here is CASSKDSFQETQYF. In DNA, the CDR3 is TGTGCCAGCTCCAAGGACAGCTTCCAAGAGACCCAGTACTTC.

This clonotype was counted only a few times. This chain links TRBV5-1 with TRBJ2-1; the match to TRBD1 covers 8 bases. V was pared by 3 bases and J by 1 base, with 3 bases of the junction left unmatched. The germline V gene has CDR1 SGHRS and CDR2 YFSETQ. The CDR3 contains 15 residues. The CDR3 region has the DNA TGCGCCAGCAGCTCGTGGACAGGGTCCTACAATGAGCAGTTCTTC. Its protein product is CASSSWTGSYNEQFF.

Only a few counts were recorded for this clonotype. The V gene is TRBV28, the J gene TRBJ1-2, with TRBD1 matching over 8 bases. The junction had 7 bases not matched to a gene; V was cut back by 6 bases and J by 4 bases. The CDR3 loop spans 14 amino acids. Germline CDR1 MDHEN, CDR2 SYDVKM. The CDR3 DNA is TGTGCCAGCAGATCCGCAGGGGGCGTCTATGGCTACACCTTC. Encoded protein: CASRSAGGVYGYTF.

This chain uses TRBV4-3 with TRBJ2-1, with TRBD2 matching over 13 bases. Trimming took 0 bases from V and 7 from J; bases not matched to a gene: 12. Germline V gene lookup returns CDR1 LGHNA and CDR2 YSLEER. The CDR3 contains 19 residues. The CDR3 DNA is TGCGCCAGCAGCCAAGATAGCAGACTAGCGGGAGGATTCGGAAATGAGCAGTTCTTC. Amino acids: CASSQDSRLAGGFGNEQFF.

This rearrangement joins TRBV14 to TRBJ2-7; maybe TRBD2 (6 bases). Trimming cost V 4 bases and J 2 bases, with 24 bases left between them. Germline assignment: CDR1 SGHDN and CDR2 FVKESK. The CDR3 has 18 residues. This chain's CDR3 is CASSRLLKGGPPTYEQYV. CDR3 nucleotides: TGTGCCAGCAGCCGACTATTGAAGGGAGGTCCTCCCACCTACGAGCAGTACGTC.

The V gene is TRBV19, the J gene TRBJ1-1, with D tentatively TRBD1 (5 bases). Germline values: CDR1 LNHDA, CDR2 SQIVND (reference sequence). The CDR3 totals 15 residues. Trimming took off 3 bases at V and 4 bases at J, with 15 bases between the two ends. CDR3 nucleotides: TGTGCCAGTAGTATCGGGGCGGTGGCAAGCACTGAAGCTTTCTTT. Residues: CASSIGAVASTEAFF.